This T cell receptor beta chain was recorded in a study of blood T cell repertoires in COVID-19. For the study at large: From T cells, B-cell-depleted T cells, or PBMCs came the material, which was cDNA or gDNA.

Per the study methods: Amplification of reference gene primers provided the estimated nucleated cell counts. This table comes from immunoSEQ multiplex PCR, and its TCRdb copy is limited to in-frame clones, with some not included. V, J and clone size derive from that table, while D and trimming were established from the DNA sequence. The data contain 90,000 to 120,000 clones, about four fifths of them seen just once; the ten biggest clones take up about 4%. CDR1 ENHRY and CDR2 SYGVKD come from the germline V gene. V lost 2 bases to trimming and J lost 5 bases; unmatched junction nucleotides: 8. The CDR3 runs 16 residues.

The sample comprised peripheral blood. The chain links TRBV10-3 to TRBJ1-3; 8 positions match TRBD1. This TCR was recovered from a woman in her 70s with acute or convalescent COVID-19. The CDR3 spells CAISEEGQGNRNTIYF. CDR3 DNA sequence: TGTGCCATCAGTGAGGAAGGACAGGGAAATAGAAACACCATATATTTT.